This is a list of T cell receptor beta chains from one sample in a study of blood T cell repertoires in COVID-19. Only in-frame clones appear in the TCRdb table, and some are missing; sequencing was by immunoSEQ multiplex PCR. The sample shows 90,000 to 100,000 clones, roughly 87% of them seen only once. Sequencing input: peripheral blood. Receptors were obtained from a man in his sixties or seventies with acute or convalescent COVID-19. Both conserved end residues are part of each CDR3. Each record gives: J gene, V gene, clone size, D gene, CDR3 protein, CDR3 DNA. A D gene is named only where the DNA matches it firmly. Size tells how often a clone was seen (once, few, many) or the class of an expanded clone, and some rows leave it out.

>TRBJ2-7|TRBV18|-|-
CASSPGRYEQYF
TGTGCCAGCTCACCCGGGAGATACGAGCAGTACTTC
>TRBJ2-5|TRBV5-4|-|TRBD2
CASSSPNRLAEETQYF
TGTGCCAGCAGCTCTCCGAATAGACTAGCGGAAGAGACCCAGTACTTC
>TRBJ1-1|TRBV4-2|-|-
CASSQGEREAFF
TGTGCCAGCAGCCAAGGTGAACGGGAAGCTTTCTTT
>TRBJ2-2|TRBV28|-|-
CASSLLRQAGELFF
TGTGCCAGCAGTTTACTGCGCCAGGCCGGGGAGCTGTTTTTT
>TRBJ2-5|TRBV20-1|-|TRBD2
CSLSGGQTQYF
TGCAGCCTTAGCGGGGGCCAGACCCAGTACTTC
>TRBJ2-1|TRBV6-5|-|-
CASSLGTLGYNEQFF
TGTGCCAGCAGTCTCGGGACTCTAGGATACAATGAGCAGTTCTTC
>TRBJ2-7|TRBV28|once|TRBD2
CASSSGLAGSLAYEQYF
TGTGCCAGCAGTTCGGGACTAGCGGGGTCTCTGGCCTACGAGCAGTACTTC
>TRBJ1-2|TRBV19|-|-
CAKMGRRANYGYTF
TGTGCCAAAATGGGGCGGAGGGCTAACTATGGCTACACCTTC
>TRBJ1-5|TRBV7-2|-|-
CASSTRQISNQPQHF
TGTGCCAGCAGCACAAGACAAATTAGCAATCAGCCCCAGCATTTT
>TRBJ1-2|TRBV12-3/TRBV12-4|-|-
CASSPTEYGYTF
TGTGCCAGCAGCCCGACAGAGTATGGCTACACCTTC
>TRBJ2-3|TRBV7-8|-|-
CASSLARVGTDTQYF
TGTGCCAGCAGCTTAGCGAGGGTTGGCACAGATACGCAGTATTTT
>TRBJ1-1|TRBV6-5|-|-
CASRSSGDTEAFF
TGTGCCAGCCGCTCATCCGGGGACACTGAAGCTTTCTTT
>TRBJ1-6|TRBV5-1|-|TRBD1
CASSTGDSNSPLHF
TGCGCCAGCAGCACGGGGGACAGTAATTCACCCCTCCACTTT
>TRBJ2-2|TRBV19|-|-
CASSINGNTGELFF
TGTGCCAGTAGTATAAACGGTAACACCGGGGAGCTGTTTTTT
>TRBJ1-1|TRBV5-8|-|-
CASTLWRGGDGNTEAFF
TGTGCCAGCACCCTATGGAGGGGGGGAGATGGGAACACTGAAGCTTTCTTT
>TRBJ1-1|TRBV6-6|-|-
CASGRRELATEAFF
TGTGCCAGCGGTCGAAGGGAGCTCGCCACTGAAGCTTTCTTT